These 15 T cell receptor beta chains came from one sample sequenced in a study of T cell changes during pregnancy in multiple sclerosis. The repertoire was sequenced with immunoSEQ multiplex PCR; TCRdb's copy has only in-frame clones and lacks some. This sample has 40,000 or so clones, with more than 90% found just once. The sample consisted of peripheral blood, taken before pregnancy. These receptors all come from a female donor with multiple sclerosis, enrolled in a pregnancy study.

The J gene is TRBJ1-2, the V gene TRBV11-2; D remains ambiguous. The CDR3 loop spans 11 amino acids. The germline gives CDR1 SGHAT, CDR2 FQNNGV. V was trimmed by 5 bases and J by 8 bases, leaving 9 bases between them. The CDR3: CASSRRNGYTF. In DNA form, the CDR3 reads TGTGCCAGCAGCAGGAGAAACGGCTACACCTTC.

The CDR3 reads CASSLAVTYGYTF. DNA for the CDR3: TGTGCCAGCAGTTTAGCGGTGACCTATGGCTACACCTTC. The chain recombines TRBV28 with TRBJ1-2; unclear D gene. V was cut by 2 bases and J by 4 bases, with 8 bases left in between. Germline CDR1 reads MDHEN; CDR2 reads SYDVKM. The CDR3 contains 13 residues.

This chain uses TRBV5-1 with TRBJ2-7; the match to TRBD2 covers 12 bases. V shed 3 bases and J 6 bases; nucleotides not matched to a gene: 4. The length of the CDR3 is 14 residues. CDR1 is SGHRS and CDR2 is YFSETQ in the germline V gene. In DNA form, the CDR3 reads TGCGCCAGCAGCTCCGGACTAGCGGGAATCGAGCAGTACTTC. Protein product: CASSSGLAGIEQYF.

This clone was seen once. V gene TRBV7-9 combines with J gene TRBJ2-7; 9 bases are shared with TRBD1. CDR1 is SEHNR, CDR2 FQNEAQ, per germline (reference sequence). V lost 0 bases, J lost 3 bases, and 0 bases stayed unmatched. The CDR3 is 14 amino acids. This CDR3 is CASSLAGQGYEQYF. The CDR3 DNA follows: TGTGCCAGCAGCTTAGCGGGACAGGGCTACGAGCAGTACTTC.

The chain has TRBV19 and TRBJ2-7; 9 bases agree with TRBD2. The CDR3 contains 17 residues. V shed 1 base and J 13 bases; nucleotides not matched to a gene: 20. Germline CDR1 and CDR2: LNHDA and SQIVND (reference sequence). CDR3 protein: CASSIVGLAGSLPIYYF. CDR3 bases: TGTGCCAGTAGTATAGTGGGGCTAGCGGGAAGCCTCCCCATATACTACTTC.

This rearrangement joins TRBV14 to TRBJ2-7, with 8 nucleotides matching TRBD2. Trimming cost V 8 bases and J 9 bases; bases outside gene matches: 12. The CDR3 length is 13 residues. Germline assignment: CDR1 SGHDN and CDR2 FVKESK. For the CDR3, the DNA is TGTGCCAGCGTCCCAGCGGGAGCCGGAGGGCAGTACTTC. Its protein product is CASVPAGAGGQYF. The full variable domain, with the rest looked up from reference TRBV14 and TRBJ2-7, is EAGVTQFPSHSVIEKGQTVTLRCDPISGHDNLYWYRRVMGKEIKFLLHFVKESKQDESGMPNNRFLAERTGGTYSTLKVQPAELEDSGVYFCASVPAGAGGQYFGPGTRLTVT.

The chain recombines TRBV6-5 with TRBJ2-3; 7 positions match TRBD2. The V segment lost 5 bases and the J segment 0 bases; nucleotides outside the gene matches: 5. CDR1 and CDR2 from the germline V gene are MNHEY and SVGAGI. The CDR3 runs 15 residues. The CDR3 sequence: CASSGGSESTDTQYF. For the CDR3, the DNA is TGTGCCAGCAGTGGCGGGAGTGAAAGCACAGATACGCAGTATTTT.

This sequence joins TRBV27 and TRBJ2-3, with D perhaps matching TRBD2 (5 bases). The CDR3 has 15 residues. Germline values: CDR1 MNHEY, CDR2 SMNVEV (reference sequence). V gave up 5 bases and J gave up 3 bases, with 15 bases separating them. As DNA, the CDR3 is TGTGCCAGCAGTCCTTGGACTCCCAAGACAGATACGCAGTATTTT. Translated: CASSPWTPKTDTQYF.

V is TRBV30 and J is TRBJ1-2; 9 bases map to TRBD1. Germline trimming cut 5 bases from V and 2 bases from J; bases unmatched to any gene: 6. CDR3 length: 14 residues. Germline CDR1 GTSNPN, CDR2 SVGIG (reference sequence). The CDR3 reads CAWSGTGQNYGYTF. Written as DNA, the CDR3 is TGTGCCTGGTCCGGGACAGGGCAAAACTATGGCTACACCTTC.

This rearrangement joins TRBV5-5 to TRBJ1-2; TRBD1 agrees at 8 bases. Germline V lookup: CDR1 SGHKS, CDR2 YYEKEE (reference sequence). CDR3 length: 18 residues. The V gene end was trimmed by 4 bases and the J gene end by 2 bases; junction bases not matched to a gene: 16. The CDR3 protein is CASSQVNMGQAGNYGYTF. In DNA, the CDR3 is TGTGCCAGCAGCCAAGTAAACATGGGACAGGCGGGGAACTATGGCTACACCTTC.

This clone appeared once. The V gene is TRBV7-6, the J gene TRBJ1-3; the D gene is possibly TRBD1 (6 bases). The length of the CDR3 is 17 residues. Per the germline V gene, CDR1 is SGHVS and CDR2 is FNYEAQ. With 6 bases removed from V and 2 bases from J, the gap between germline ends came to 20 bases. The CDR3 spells CASSRDRFGMAGNTIYF. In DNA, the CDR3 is TGTGCCAGCAGTCGTGACAGGTTTGGAATGGCTGGAAACACCATATATTTT.

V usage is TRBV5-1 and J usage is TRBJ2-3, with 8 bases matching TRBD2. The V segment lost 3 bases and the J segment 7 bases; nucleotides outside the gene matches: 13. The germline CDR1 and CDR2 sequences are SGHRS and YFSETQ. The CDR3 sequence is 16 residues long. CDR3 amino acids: CASSSPRSGSVNTQYF. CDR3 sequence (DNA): TGCGCCAGCAGCTCCCCCCGCAGCGGGAGTGTGAATACGCAGTATTTT.

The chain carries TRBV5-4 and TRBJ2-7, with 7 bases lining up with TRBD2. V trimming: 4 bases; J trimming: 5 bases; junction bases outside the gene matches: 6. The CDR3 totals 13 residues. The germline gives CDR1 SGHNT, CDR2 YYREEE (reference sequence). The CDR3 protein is CASSPSGKDEQYF. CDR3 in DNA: TGTGCCAGCAGCCCCAGCGGGAAGGACGAGCAGTACTTC.

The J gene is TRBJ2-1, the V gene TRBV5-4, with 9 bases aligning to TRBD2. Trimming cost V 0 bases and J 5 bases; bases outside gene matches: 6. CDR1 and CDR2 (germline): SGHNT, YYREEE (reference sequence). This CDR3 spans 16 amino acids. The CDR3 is CASSLEAGGNDNEQFF. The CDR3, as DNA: TGTGCCAGCAGCTTGGAGGCGGGAGGGAACGACAATGAGCAGTTCTTC.

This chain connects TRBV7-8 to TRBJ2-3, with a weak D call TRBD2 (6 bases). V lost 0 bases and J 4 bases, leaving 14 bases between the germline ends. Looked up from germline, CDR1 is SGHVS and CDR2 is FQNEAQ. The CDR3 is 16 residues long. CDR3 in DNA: TGTGCCAGCAGCTTAGCGGCTAGCGCTCTTCCAGATACGCAGTATTTT. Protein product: CASSLAASALPDTQYF.